Shown below are 31 T cell receptor beta chains from a single sample sequenced in a study of blood T cell repertoires in COVID-19. Data came from immunoSEQ multiplex PCR; TCRdb stores just in-frame clones and leaves some out. The table shows hundreds of thousands of clones, with 75% to 90% occurring only once. The source material was peripheral blood. The receptors here all came from a woman aged 18-29 years with acute or convalescent COVID-19.

V and J are TRBV18 and TRBJ1-1; 7 bases agree with TRBD1. With 3 bases clipped from V and 4 bases from J, the junction kept 5 bases outside the gene matches. The V gene's germline CDR1 is KGHSH and CDR2 LQKENI. This CDR3 comprises 14 residues. CDR3 in amino acids: CASSPQGEVTEAFF. The DNA of the CDR3 is TGTGCCAGCTCACCCCAGGGGGAAGTCACTGAAGCTTTCTTT.

The CDR3 sequence is CASSSSLLRRTGYEQFF. The CDR3, as DNA: TGCGCCAGCAGCTCCTCTCTCCTGCGGAGGACGGGATATGAGCAGTTCTTC. The J gene is TRBJ2-1, the V gene TRBV5-1, with D tentatively TRBD2 (5 bases). Trimming pared 3 bases from V and 8 bases from J, leaving 24 bases between. Germline CDR1 and CDR2: SGHRS and YFSETQ. This CDR3 comprises 17 residues.

This clone showed up just once. The CDR3 spells CASSYRDSPDGYTF. In DNA form, the CDR3 reads TGTGCCAGCAGTTACCGGGACAGCCCTGATGGCTACACCTTC. The chain uses TRBV6-5 and TRBJ1-2; 7 nucleotides match TRBD1. The CDR3 is made up of 14 amino acids. Germline V CDR1 and CDR2: MNHEY, SVGAGI. With V trimmed by 2 bases and J by 6 bases, 6 bases remained unmatched.

This clone is a singleton in its sample. The J gene is TRBJ2-1, the V gene TRBV9, with D possibly TRBD2 on 6 matching bases. CDR1 SGDLS and CDR2 YYNGEE come from the germline V gene. The CDR3 extends over 16 amino acids. Trimming took off 0 bases at V and 5 bases at J, with 15 bases between the two ends. The CDR3 DNA sequence: TGTGCCAGCAGCGTAGCGGGAATAGCGGCCAACAATGAGCAGTTCTTC. This translates into CASSVAGIAANNEQFF.

The rearrangement links TRBV30 to TRBJ1-1, with D perhaps TRBD1 (6 bases). The CDR3 is 12 amino acids. Trimming cost V 2 bases and J 10 bases, with 14 bases left between them. Germline lookup yields CDR1 GTSNPN and CDR2 SVGIG (reference sequence). The CDR3 protein is CAWSPGTRGAFF. The CDR3 region has the DNA TGTGCCTGGAGTCCCGGTACCAGGGGAGCTTTCTTT. Filled out from reference TRBV30 and TRBJ1-1, the complete variable domain reads SQTIHQWPATLVQPVGSPLSLECTVEGTSNPNLYWYRQAAGRGLQLLFYSVGIGQISSEVPQNLSASRPQDRQFILSSKKLLLSDSGFYLCAWSPGTRGAFFGQGTRLTVV.

The J gene is TRBJ2-7, the V gene TRBV27, with TRBD1 as a possible D gene (5 bases). The CDR3 spans 16 residues. CDR1 is MNHEY and CDR2 is SMNVEV in the germline V gene (reference sequence). The V and J ends lost 7 bases and 0 bases respectively, with 19 bases between them. CDR3 protein: CASNKFSRGNSYEQYF. CDR3 coding DNA: TGTGCCAGCAATAAATTCTCTAGGGGTAACTCCTACGAGCAGTACTTC.

This chain joins TRBV13 and TRBJ1-3; D unresolved. CDR1 is PRHDT and CDR2 is FYEKMQ in the germline V gene (reference sequence). CDR3 length: 13 amino acids. The V end was cut by 5 bases, the J end by 0 bases, with 5 bases between. CDR3 protein: CASSISSGNTIYF. The CDR3 DNA reads as TGTGCCAGCAGCATTAGCTCTGGAAACACCATATATTTT. The variable domain in full, with the rest retrieved from reference TRBV13 and TRBJ1-3, is AAGVIQSPRHLIKEKRETATLKCYPIPRHDTVYWYQQGPGQDPQFLISFYEKMQSDKGSIPDRFSAQQFSDYHSELNMSSLELGDSALYFCASSISSGNTIYFGEGSWLTVV.

This sequence joins TRBV28 and TRBJ1-1; D perhaps matches TRBD1 (6 bases). The CDR3 runs 16 residues. The germline gives CDR1 MDHEN, CDR2 SYDVKM. The V and J ends lost 2 bases and 0 bases respectively, with 13 bases between them. The CDR3 protein is CASSLTGSVLNTEAFF. CDR3 bases: TGTGCCAGCAGTTTAACAGGGTCCGTGTTGAACACTGAAGCTTTCTTT. Looking up the rest from reference TRBV28 and TRBJ1-1 gives the full variable domain: DVKVTQSSRYLVKRTGEKVFLECVQDMDHENMFWYRQDPGLGLRLIYFSYDVKMKEKGDIPEGYSVSREKKERFSLILESASTNQTSMYLCASSLTGSVLNTEAFFGQGTRLTVV.

V is TRBV19 and J is TRBJ1-1; 9 positions match TRBD1. The CDR3 contains 17 residues. The ends lost 1 base at V and 3 bases at J; junction bases unmatched: 9. Germline CDR1 and CDR2: LNHDA and SQIVND (reference sequence). CDR3 nucleotide sequence: TGTGCCAGTAGTATAGGGGACAGGGACTCGTGGGACACTGAAGCTTTCTTT. Amino acid sequence: CASSIGDRDSWDTEAFF.

This sequence joins TRBV2 and TRBJ2-1; 10 positions match TRBD2. The V and J ends lost 2 bases and 3 bases, in that order; junction bases with no gene match: 7. Germline assignment: CDR1 SNHLY and CDR2 FYNNEI. The CDR3 has 17 residues. The chain's CDR3 is CASSESLAGAFYNEQFF. CDR3 coding DNA: TGTGCCAGCAGTGAATCGCTAGCGGGGGCTTTCTACAATGAGCAGTTCTTC.

The chain couples TRBV4-1 to TRBJ1-2; no firm D call. CDR1 is MGHRA, CDR2 YSYEKL, per germline. This CDR3 spans 14 amino acids. Deletions cut 4 bases from V and 3 bases from J, with 12 bases between. The DNA of the CDR3 is TGCGCCAGCAGCCCAGCGGCAGACCACTATGGCTACACCTTC. Protein: CASSPAADHYGYTF.

V and J are TRBV15 and TRBJ1-1; D unresolved. V gave up 0 bases and J gave up 5 bases, with 16 bases separating them. CDR3 length: 16 amino acids. CDR1 and CDR2 (germline): LNHNV, YYDKDF (reference sequence). The CDR3 DNA follows: TGTGCCACCAGCAGAGATCGGTATAACCCGGGGACTGAAGCTTTCTTT. Translated, it gives CATSRDRYNPGTEAFF.

The chain uses TRBV2 and TRBJ1-2, with TRBD1 matching 10 bases. Losses at the gene ends were 7 bases for V and 8 bases for J; bases not matched to a gene: 10. The length of the CDR3 is 14 residues. CDR1 is SNHLY and CDR2 is FYNNEI in the germline V gene. Written as DNA, the CDR3 is TGTGCCAGCAAGCAGACAGGGGGCTTGGGAGGCTACACCTTC. It codes for CASKQTGGLGGYTF.

The rearrangement joins TRBV13 to TRBJ1-1, with a weak D call TRBD1 (6 bases). V dropped 5 bases and J dropped 4 bases, with 11 bases sitting between them. CDR1 is PRHDT, CDR2 FYEKMQ, per germline (reference sequence). The CDR3 sequence is 13 residues long. Here the CDR3 reads CASSGIGGTEAFF. CDR3 in DNA: TGTGCCAGCAGCGGCATAGGGGGCACTGAAGCTTTCTTT.

The V and J genes are TRBV5-6 and TRBJ2-5; TRBD2 is a possible D gene (5 bases). The CDR3 is 13 amino acids. Germline V gene data show CDR1 as SGHDT and CDR2 as YYEEEE. V was trimmed by 5 bases and J by 3 bases, leaving 11 bases between them. In DNA, the CDR3 is TGTGCCAGCAGGTTTGGACTGGAAGAGACCCAGTACTTC. It codes for CASRFGLEETQYF.

The CDR3 DNA sequence: TGTGCCTGGAGACTACCAACTAGACCCCTCACAGATACGCAGTATTTT. Its protein product is CAWRLPTRPLTDTQYF. The chain links TRBV30 to TRBJ2-3, with a possible D match to TRBD2 (5 bases). The CDR3 length is 16 residues. Germline V gene sequence: CDR1 GTSNPN, CDR2 SVGIG (reference sequence). The V end lost 3 bases, the J end lost 2 bases, and 18 bases lay between the germline ends. Variable domain in full (rest from reference TRBV30 and TRBJ2-3): SQTIHQWPATLVQPVGSPLSLECTVEGTSNPNLYWYRQAAGRGLQLLFYSVGIGQISSEVPQNLSASRPQDRQFILSSKKLLLSDSGFYLCAWRLPTRPLTDTQYFGPGTRLTVL.

J is TRBJ1-1 and V is TRBV10-3, with D possibly being TRBD1 (5 bases). Trimming left V 3 bases short and J 7 bases short, with 9 bases between. CDR1 and CDR2 (germline): ENHRY, SYGVKD. The CDR3 has 12 residues. Written as DNA, the CDR3 is TGTGCCATCAGTGAATGGGGCAGTGAAGCTTTCTTT. As protein: CAISEWGSEAFF.

The chain links TRBV3-1 (or the pseudogene TRBV3-2) to TRBJ1-6; D is ambiguous. Germline V gene sequence: CDR1 LGHDT, CDR2 YNNKEL (reference sequence). The CDR3 totals 15 residues. V lost 0 bases to trimming and J lost 5 bases, with 8 bases between them. CDR3: CASSQDGRHNSPLHF. DNA of the CDR3: TGTGCCAGCAGCCAAGACGGGAGACATAATTCACCCCTCCACTTT.

The genes are TRBV5-1 and TRBJ2-7, with 15 bases fitting TRBD2. CDR1 is SGHRS, CDR2 YFSETQ, per germline. The CDR3 spans 18 residues. Trimming took 3 bases from V and 2 from J; bases not matched to a gene: 9. The CDR3 region has the DNA TGCGCCAGCAGCTCCCATGGGACTAGCGGGAGGCCCACCTACGAGCAGTACTTC. Translating gives CASSSHGTSGRPTYEQYF.

This clone has a single count. The chain uses TRBV27 and TRBJ1-1; 7 bases are shared with TRBD1. The CDR3 is 13 amino acids. Trimming cost V 5 bases and J 4 bases; bases outside gene matches: 4. Germline values: CDR1 MNHEY, CDR2 SMNVEV (reference sequence). In DNA form, the CDR3 reads TGTGCCAGCAGTCTAAGGGGGCTCACTGAAGCTTTCTTT. Its translation is CASSLRGLTEAFF.

This clone was detected a few times. V gene TRBV27 combines with J gene TRBJ1-6, with D possibly TRBD1 on 5 matching bases. CDR3 length: 14 residues. V was pared by 6 bases and J by 7 bases, with 13 bases between. Germline-derived CDR1 and CDR2 are MNHEY and SMNVEV (reference sequence). In DNA form, the CDR3 reads TGTGCCAGCAGCTCCAGGGAAGGAAATTCACCCCTCCACTTT. Its protein is CASSSREGNSPLHF.

This chain joins TRBV7-9 and TRBJ2-7; 7 bases map to TRBD2. Germline CDR1 reads SEHNR; CDR2 reads FQNEAQ (reference sequence). CDR3 length equals 14 residues. Unmatched junction bases numbered 5, after V lost 4 bases and J lost 2 bases. CDR3 sequence (DNA): TGTGCCAGCAGCTCGGGACTAAAACCCTACGAGCAGTACTTC. The encoded protein is CASSSGLKPYEQYF.

Here the CDR3 DNA reads TGTGCCAGCAGCTTAGATTCAATGGACAGTTTATTATACGAGCAGTACTTC. Its translation: CASSLDSMDSLLYEQYF. The genes are TRBV11-2 and TRBJ2-7, with TRBD1 as a possible D gene (6 bases). The germline V gene encodes CDR1 SGHAT and CDR2 FQNNGV. CDR3 length: 17 amino acids. Trimming took 0 bases from V and 4 from J, leaving 19 bases between them.

The chain carries TRBV12-3 or TRBV12-4 and TRBJ2-7, with D uncertain. Trimming left V 1 base short and J 5 bases short, with 6 bases between. The CDR3 has 12 amino acids. The CDR3 DNA sequence: TGTGCCAGCAGTTTAGACAGTCACGAGCAGTACTTC. As protein: CASSLDSHEQYF.

The genes are TRBV7-8 and TRBJ1-4; D gene ambiguous. Germline CDR1 reads SGHVS; CDR2 reads FQNEAQ. The V end lost 4 bases, the J end lost 8 bases, and 8 bases lay between the germline ends. The CDR3 consists of 12 residues. Here the CDR3 reads CASSYTTEKLFF. The CDR3 DNA follows: TGTGCCAGCAGCTACACCACAGAAAAACTGTTTTTT.

The V gene is TRBV18, the J gene TRBJ2-5; D is ambiguous. There are 14 residues in the CDR3. Germline CDR1 reads KGHSH; CDR2 reads LQKENI. Trimming shortened V by 2 bases and J by 5 bases, and 12 bases separated the two germline ends. As DNA, the CDR3 is TGTGCCAGCTCACCAGTTAGTTCCGGGGAGACCCAGTACTTC. Its translation is CASSPVSSGETQYF.

J is TRBJ2-1 and V is TRBV6-5, with D possibly being TRBD2 (5 bases). Germline V CDR1 and CDR2: MNHEY, SVGAGI. The ends were cut back, 0 bases at V and 2 bases at J, with 11 bases in the middle. This CDR3 is built from 16 residues. This CDR3 reads CASSYSMRDTYNEQFF. The DNA of the CDR3 is TGTGCCAGCAGTTACTCGATGAGGGATACCTACAATGAGCAGTTCTTC.

The chain links TRBV6-6 to TRBJ1-2; D not resolved. CDR1 is MNHNY, CDR2 SVGAGI, per germline (reference sequence). The CDR3 runs to 11 residues. Trimming took 7 bases from V and 1 from J, leaving 4 bases between them. In DNA form, the CDR3 reads TGTGCCAGCACAGATAACTATGGCTACACCTTC. Its protein is CASTDNYGYTF.

The chain links TRBV5-1 to TRBJ2-3; TRBD2 agrees at 8 bases. V shed 5 bases, J shed 0 bases, and the junction held 5 bases outside the gene matches. The CDR3 length is 15 residues. Germline lookup yields CDR1 SGHRS and CDR2 YFSETQ. The CDR3 reads CASSWAGGSTDTQYF. The CDR3 bases are TGCGCCAGCAGTTGGGCGGGAGGAAGCACAGATACGCAGTATTTT.

This chain links TRBV28 with TRBJ1-1, with a possible D match to TRBD1 (6 bases). Trimming left V 5 bases short and J 0 bases short, with 13 bases between. Germline V gives CDR1 MDHEN, CDR2 SYDVKM. This CDR3 is built from 15 residues. The CDR3 protein is CASSPDSKMNTEAFF. The CDR3 nucleotides read TGTGCCAGCAGTCCGGACAGCAAAATGAACACTGAAGCTTTCTTT.

This clone was observed once. The V call is TRBV10-3, the J call TRBJ2-5; TRBD2 agrees at 9 bases. CDR1 and CDR2 from the germline V gene are ENHRY and SYGVKD. V lost 8 bases and J lost 6; bases outside the gene matches: 10. This CDR3 has 14 amino acids. The CDR3 loop is CAIGLAGDSQTQYF. DNA of the CDR3: TGTGCCATCGGATTAGCGGGAGATAGCCAGACCCAGTACTTC.